The following is a T cell receptor (beta chain) sequence with its context. The antigen is not known. The PCR employed 60 Vbeta primers together with 13 Jbeta primers. Generated by immunoSEQ multiplex PCR, the TCRdb table keeps only in-frame clones and is missing some. The sample contains some 140,000 clones, roughly 74% of which appear only once. Donors counted as nominally healthy when sampled, yet unrecorded immune exposures were likely. The record originates from a study of cytomegalovirus exposure and HLA in healthy donors. The CDR3 contains 13 residues. Germline V gene data show CDR1 as PRHDT and CDR2 as FYEKMQ (reference sequence). Losses at the gene ends were 0 bases for V and 13 bases for J; bases not matched to a gene: 5. Study results and caveats: Later genetic work tied a missense DCLRE1C variant to beta-chain V and J trimming. Listed as cytomegalovirus-associated were roughly 180 TCR beta chains.

The source of this sequence is a man younger than 35 in good health and CMV-seronegative. V gene TRBV13 combines with J gene TRBJ2-3; the match to TRBD1 covers 9 bases. What was sequenced was PBMCs. This CDR3 reads CASSLGGTGWKYF. The CDR3 nucleotides read TGTGCCAGCAGCTTAGGCGGGACAGGGTGGAAGTATTTT.